This T cell receptor (beta chain) was found in a study of blood T cells in healthy people across ages. Regarding the study as a whole: No one knew whether donors had CMV, which possibly confounded expanded clonotype changes.

Germline V gene lookup returns CDR1 SNHLY and CDR2 FYNNEI. This CDR3 has 15 residues. V lost 4 bases and J 0 bases, leaving 10 bases between the germline ends. Turning to this clonotype: The target antigen is unknown.

With a J-beta primer mix and a sample-barcoded 5' primer, a second PCR ran about 6 to 11 cycles. TCRdb re-derived calls from the 5' RACE reads in MiXCR, one entry per CDR3 protein. Here the sample spans 800,000 or so distinct CDR3 sequences, 62% being singletons. Material for sequencing was blood. The clonotype comes from a man aged 30-40 years in good health. The chain joins TRBV2 to TRBJ1-5; TRBD1 might be the D (5 bases). This chain's CDR3 is CASSAGGVSNQPQHF. The CDR3 DNA reads TGTGCCAGCAGTGCCGGGGGAGTTAGCAATCAGCCCCAGCATTTT. The full variable domain, with the rest looked up from reference TRBV2 and TRBJ1-5, is EPEVTQTPSHQVTQMGQEVILRCVPISNHLYFYWYRQILGQKVEFLVSFYNNEISEKSEIFDDQFSVERPDGSNFTLKIRSTKLEDSAMYFCASSAGGVSNQPQHFGDGTRLSIL.